The clone carrying this TCR beta chain has more than one count but fewer than ten. Its antigen is unidentified. Mouse germline and gene names are used. This same CDR3 is encoded by further DNA sequences in the sample. Scientists pooled cutaneous lymph node cells and sorted them on CD4, CD8alpha, NKG2D, NKG2ACE and other markers. The entry originates in a study of CD8+ T cells in alopecia areata. Looking at the study overall: C3H/HeJ donors aged roughly 6-12 months with spontaneous alopecia supplied skin grafted onto approximately 6-10-week-old female C3H/HeJ mice.

It was cDNA, reverse transcribed from extracted RNA, that served as the sequencing template. Sequencing was performed with immunoSEQ multiplex PCR; in TCRdb, only in-frame clones are kept and a portion is missing. The sample includes 200,000 to 300,000 clones, none of them occurring once. Study findings and constraints: An increase in clonality over normal scalp was evident in lesional scalp, especially alopecia totalis/universalis.

The sample was CD4+ T cells sorted from a lymph node. The sequence was collected from a C3H/HeJ mouse with alopecia areata. The MHC haplotype recorded for the strain is H2-k.

CDR3 DNA, as far as it was read: TGCACCTGCAGTGCAGACAGGGGTGGGCAAAAC. Amino acids: CTCSADRGGQN. The entire CDR3 protein reads CTCSADRGGQNTLYF. This sequence joins TRBV1 and TRBJ2-4, with a tentative D call TRBD1 (6 bases). The read halts 4 residues ahead of the CDR3 end, with the missing end drawn from the germline J gene. V gave up 0 bases and J gave up 3 bases, with 10 bases separating them. Germline CDR1 is NSQYPW and CDR2 is LRSPGD (reference sequence). This CDR3 contains 15 residues.